The present entry profiles one T cell receptor beta chain with its context. The antigen remains undetermined. The record originates from a study of beta chain features in type 1 diabetes. Study results and limitations: All four CD4+ subsets from Type 1 diabetes patients carried moderately but significantly shorter TCRB CDR3s.

Expressed TCRB transcripts were sequenced after all isolated RNA was converted to cDNA. TCRdb's copy holds only in-frame clones and misses some; the assay was immunoSEQ multiplex PCR. Among about 150,000 clones listed, about 8.7% were seen once. V was pared by 3 bases and J by 4 bases, with 12 bases of the junction left unmatched. Germline CDR1 reads MDHEN; CDR2 reads SYDVKM. This CDR3 has 17 residues. The chain joins TRBV28 to TRBJ1-2, with 9 bases that match TRBD1. The sequence was obtained from a man between 18 and 29 years old in good health. Sequencing input: central memory CD4+ T cells from blood. DNA for the CDR3: TGTGCCAGCAGTTTCACTAATCCTGGACAGGGGAGCTATGGCTACACCTTC. This translates into CASSFTNPGQGSYGYTF.